The following is a T cell receptor beta chain sequence with its context. Its antigen is currently not known. Within one base of it there is no much larger clone, and no base qualities were kept. These data originate in a study of T cells after yellow fever vaccination (dated by TCRdb to about 2019). Some background on the complete study: Libraries from fractions with low cell numbers were prepared with the SMART-Seq v4 Ultra Low Input RNA kit. To follow T-cell clones before and after primary and booster YFV17D yellow fever vaccination, bulk TCR alpha and beta repertoires were sequenced over time. Two healthy male donors, one aged 18 to 30 and one aged 30 to 39 years, were included in the cohort. Blood was drawn at multiple timepoints before and after primary and secondary immunization, with bulk PBMC replicates and cell subsets isolated.

The treatment or condition label corresponds to: live attenuated yellow fever vaccine strain. At each blood-draw timepoint, two biological replicates of bulk PBMCs were obtained. A standard Ficoll-Paque protocol was used to isolate PBMCs from peripheral blood. TriZol was used to extract RNA from bulk PBMCs, from CD4 and CD8 fractions, and from dextramer-positive and dextramer-negative fractions. Deletion took 3 bases off V and 10 bases off J, with a span of 13 bases between the germline ends. From cysteine to phenylalanine, the CDR3 is 13 amino acids long. The kept DNA is CDR3 alone, 39 bases in frame from the first base. Broader findings and caveats from the paper: A small fraction of clonotypes appeared in both the CD4 and CD8 compartments, likely as a result of convergent recombination. The secondary T-cell response was found to be weaker but faster than the primary response, with a peak reached on day 5 rather than on day 15. The study included only two donors, which limits how far the findings can be generalized. After the booster, most of the clones that had expanded following primary vaccination were detected again (almost 98% of CD4 and roughly nine tenths of CD8), which suggests that memory was broadly maintained. FACS-sorted repertoires could contain abundant contaminating clonotypes from the bulk population, so computational filtering was required.

TCR cDNA was synthesized by 5'RACE template switching, which introduced a universal primer site and unique molecular identifiers. Priming of cDNA synthesis was performed from both the TCR alpha and TCR beta constant segments. Library amplification involved two PCR steps, and the second step added sample barcodes and sequencing adapters. Sequencing of the libraries was done on either Illumina HiSeq 2500 (2x100 bp) or NovaSeq (2x150 bp). On the study's bioinformatics: Reads were demultiplexed and collapsed into UMI consensus sequences with MIGEC, and V(D)J alignment was performed with MiXCR. Vaccine-responding clonotypes were defined with edgeR using replicate PBMC samples, requiring FDR below 0.01 and a log2 fold change above 5 up to day 15. Each bulk clonotype was labeled CD4 or CD8 based on which sequenced repertoire, CD4 or CD8, contained the clonotype at higher abundance. TCRdb reran the public reads through fastp at Q25 and MiXCR, keeping productive beta chains. Every entry covers one CDR3 protein and lists the most common genes and DNA from its rows. The V and J calls reflect TCRdb's pipeline rather than the authors' work. The sample table lists about 500,000 distinct CDR3 sequences, less than 20% of them with a count of one. The ten largest make up approximately 15% of the sample.

The specimen comprised PBMCs, sampled 5 days after the first yellow fever vaccination. The receptor chain draws on TRBV12-3 or TRBV12-4 and TRBJ2-1; 6 matching bases give a weak D call of TRBD2. The origin of this receptor is a man between 18 and 29 years old who received the YFV17D yellow fever vaccine. The CDR3 has the sequence CASSFNLGGEQFF. The DNA sequence is TGTGCCAGCAGTTTTAATCTCGGGGGAGAGCAGTTCTTC.